The TCR beta chain described here comes from a study of cytomegalovirus exposure and HLA in healthy donors. PCR amplification relied on 60 Vbeta primers (plus 13 Jbeta primers). Some clones are missing from TCRdb's copy, which holds only in-frame ones; the method was immunoSEQ multiplex PCR. The sample lists around 230,000 clones, about 85% occurring once. Worth noting for this clone: Its cognate antigen is unknown.

Study conclusions and caveats: Further analysis was carried out later, and it showed several of the most significant clusters appearing linked to common viral pathogens. Likely technical artifact: a cluster of highly shared sequence variants.

The V end was cut by 0 bases, the J end by 5 bases, with 14 bases between. The CDR3 extends over 15 amino acids. Germline CDR1 reads SGHRS; CDR2 reads YFSETQ. Input material: PBMCs. This chain uses TRBV5-1 with TRBJ1-1, with D perhaps TRBD1 (5 bases). The source of this sequence is a girl aged 2 to 9 in good health and CMV-seronegative. Written as DNA, the CDR3 is TGCGCCAGCAGCTTGGAAGGGGCCCGTAGTACTGAAGCTTTCTTT. Translated: CASSLEGARSTEAFF. The variable domain in full, completed from reference TRBV5-1 and TRBJ1-1, reads KAGVTQTPRYLIKTRGQQVTLSCSPISGHRSVSWYQQTPGQGLQFLFEYFSETQRNKGNFPGRFSGRQFSNSRSEMNVSTLELGDSALYLCASSLEGARSTEAFFGQGTRLTVV.